This TCR beta chain stems from a study of siplizumab effects on memory and regulatory T cells. The germline gives CDR1 SGHTA, CDR2 FQGNSA. CDR3 length equals 16 residues. J lost 2 bases, V lost 5 bases, and 9 bases had no gene match. Assay used: immunoSEQ multiplex PCR; TCRdb lists only in-frame clones, some missing. The table shows 100,000 or so clones, with more than 85% occurring only once. Sample: CD4+ T cells sorted from blood. The source is a human donor in good health. The chain uses TRBV7-2 and TRBJ2-7, with 10 bases matching TRBD1. Here the CDR3 reads CASSISGTGVPYEQYF. In nucleotides, the CDR3 is TGTGCCAGCAGCATCTCCGGGACAGGGGTCCCCTACGAGCAGTACTTC.